This T cell receptor (beta chain) was found in a study of regulatory T cells in long-lasting Graves disease. The germline gives CDR1 SEHNR, CDR2 FQNEAQ (reference sequence). The V and J ends lost 5 bases and 6 bases, in that order; junction bases with no gene match: 6. The CDR3 runs 14 residues. Through Arm-PCR of CDR3 regions and iRepertoire HTBI primers, TCR beta libraries were built. Using its own MiXCR run on the multiplex PCR reads, TCRdb lists one record per CDR3 protein. The table lists roughly 420,000 distinct CDR3 sequences, about a sixth of them singletons. This clonotype was observed many times. Time point noted: newly diagnosed GD, antithyroid drugs for less than 3 months. The TCR library was prepared using RNA isolated from PBMCs. This sample was shared with a second study, whose subject was T cells in Graves' hyperthyroidism and ophthalmopathy.

This clonotype was obtained from a woman under 30 with Graves disease. This rearrangement joins TRBV7-9 to TRBJ2-3; TRBD2 matches at 9 bases. The material sequenced was peripheral blood mononuclear cells (PBMCs), taken at new diagnosis, from a patient treated with antithyroid drugs. This chain's CDR3 is CASSPGLARDTQYF. In DNA form, the CDR3 reads TGTGCCAGCAGCCCGGGACTAGCAAGGGATACGCAGTATTTT.